This T cell receptor (beta chain) was identified during a study of T cells in Graves' hyperthyroidism and ophthalmopathy. General observations from the study: A model built on 13 V-J features separated ophthalmopathy from stable hyperthyroidism.

Points on this clonotype: Its antigen is undetermined. A much larger clone is a single base away; this may be a read error.

TCR beta CDR3 regions were amplified from RNA transcripts. An initial round of RT-PCR targeting the TCR CDR3 relied on the HTBI primer set. TCRdb analysed the multiplex PCR reads with MiXCR anew, one entry per CDR3 protein. The data contain 300,000 or so distinct CDR3 sequences, about 18% of them singletons. The CDR3 contains 16 residues. Germline lookup yields CDR1 SGHAT and CDR2 FQNNGV. The chain recombines TRBV11-2 with TRBJ2-3, with TRBD2 matching 12 bases. The clonotype was recovered from a woman aged 55-69 years with Graves' ophthalmopathy. Material: blood. The chain's CDR3 is CVSSSGLAGPGDTQYF. The CDR3 nucleotides are TGTGTCAGCAGTTCGGGACTAGCGGGTCCAGGGGATACGCAGTATTTT.